The entry that follows covers one TCR beta chain sequence. This sample was included in a study of blood T cell repertoires in COVID-19. Study details: Sites across the United States, Italy and Spain contributed samples from acute and convalescent COVID-19. Sample material is recorded as cDNA or gDNA derived from T cells, B-cell-depleted T cells, or PBMCs.

J was trimmed by 6 bases and V by 2 bases; bases with no gene match: 7. The CDR3 covers 14 residues. Germline CDR1 reads LNHNV; CDR2 reads YYDKDF (reference sequence). Authors' processing steps: From reference gene primer amplification, estimates of nucleated cell counts were derived. Some clones are missing from TCRdb's copy, which holds only in-frame ones; the method was immunoSEQ multiplex PCR. Clone size and the V and J calls come from that table; the DNA yielded D and trimming. The sample includes tens of thousands of clones, around nine tenths seen only once; the top ten take 7% to 9%. The sequenced material came from peripheral blood. The chain is built from TRBV15 and TRBJ2-7; 7 positions agree with TRBD1. This receptor was taken from a human donor in a cohort sampled during active COVID-19. The CDR3 spells CATSRPRGLGEQYF. The CDR3 DNA reads TGTGCCACCAGCAGACCCAGGGGGTTGGGCGAGCAGTACTTC.